This TCR beta chain was recovered during a study of blood T cell repertoires in COVID-19. The ends lost 9 bases at V and 4 bases at J; junction bases unmatched: 9. From germline, CDR1 is MNHEY and CDR2 SVGAGI. This CDR3 spans 14 amino acids. Assay: immunoSEQ multiplex PCR; the TCRdb copy retains only in-frame clones and omits some. Found here are tens of thousands of clones, 80% to 95% of them singletons; the top ten hold under 0.65%. This TCR was sampled from a man aged 50-60 years with COVID-19, enrolled during active disease. Sequencing used peripheral blood. V is TRBV6-5 and J is TRBJ1-2; 9 nucleotides align to TRBD1. CDR3 in DNA: TGTGCCAGTAATACAGGGGGCACCAGCTATGGCTACACCTTC. Translated, it gives CASNTGGTSYGYTF.